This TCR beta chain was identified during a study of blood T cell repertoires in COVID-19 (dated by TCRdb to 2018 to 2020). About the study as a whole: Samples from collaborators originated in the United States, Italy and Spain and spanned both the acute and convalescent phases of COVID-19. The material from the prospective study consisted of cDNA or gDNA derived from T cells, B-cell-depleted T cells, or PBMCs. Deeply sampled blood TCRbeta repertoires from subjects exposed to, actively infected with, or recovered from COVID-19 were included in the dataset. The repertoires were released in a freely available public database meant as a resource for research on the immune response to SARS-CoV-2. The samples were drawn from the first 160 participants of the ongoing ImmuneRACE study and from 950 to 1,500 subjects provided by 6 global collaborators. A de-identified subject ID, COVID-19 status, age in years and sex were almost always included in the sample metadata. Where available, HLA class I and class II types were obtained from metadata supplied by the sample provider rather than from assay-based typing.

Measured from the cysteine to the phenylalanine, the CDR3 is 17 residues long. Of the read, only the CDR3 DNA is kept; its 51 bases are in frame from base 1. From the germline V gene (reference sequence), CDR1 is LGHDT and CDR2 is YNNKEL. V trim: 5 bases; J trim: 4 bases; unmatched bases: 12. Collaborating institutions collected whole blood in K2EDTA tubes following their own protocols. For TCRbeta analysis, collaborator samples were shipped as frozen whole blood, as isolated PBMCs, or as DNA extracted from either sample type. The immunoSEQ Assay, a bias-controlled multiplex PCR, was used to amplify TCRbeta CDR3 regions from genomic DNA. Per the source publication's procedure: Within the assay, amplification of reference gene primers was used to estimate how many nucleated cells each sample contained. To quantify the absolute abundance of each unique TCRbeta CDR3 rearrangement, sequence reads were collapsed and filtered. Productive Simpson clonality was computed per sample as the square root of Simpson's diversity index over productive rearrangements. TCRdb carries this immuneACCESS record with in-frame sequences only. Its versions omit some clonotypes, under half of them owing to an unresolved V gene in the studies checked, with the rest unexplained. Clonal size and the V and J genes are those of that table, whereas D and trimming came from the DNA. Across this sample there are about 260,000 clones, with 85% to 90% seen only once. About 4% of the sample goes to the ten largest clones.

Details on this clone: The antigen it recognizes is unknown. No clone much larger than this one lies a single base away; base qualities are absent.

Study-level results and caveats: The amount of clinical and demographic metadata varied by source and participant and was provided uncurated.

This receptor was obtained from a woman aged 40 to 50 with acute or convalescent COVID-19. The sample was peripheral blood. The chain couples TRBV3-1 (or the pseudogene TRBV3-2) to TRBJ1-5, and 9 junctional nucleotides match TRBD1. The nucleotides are TGTGCCAGCAGCTCTCGCTCGACAGGGGGGATTAATCAGCCCCAGCATTTT. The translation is CASSSRSTGGINQPQHF.